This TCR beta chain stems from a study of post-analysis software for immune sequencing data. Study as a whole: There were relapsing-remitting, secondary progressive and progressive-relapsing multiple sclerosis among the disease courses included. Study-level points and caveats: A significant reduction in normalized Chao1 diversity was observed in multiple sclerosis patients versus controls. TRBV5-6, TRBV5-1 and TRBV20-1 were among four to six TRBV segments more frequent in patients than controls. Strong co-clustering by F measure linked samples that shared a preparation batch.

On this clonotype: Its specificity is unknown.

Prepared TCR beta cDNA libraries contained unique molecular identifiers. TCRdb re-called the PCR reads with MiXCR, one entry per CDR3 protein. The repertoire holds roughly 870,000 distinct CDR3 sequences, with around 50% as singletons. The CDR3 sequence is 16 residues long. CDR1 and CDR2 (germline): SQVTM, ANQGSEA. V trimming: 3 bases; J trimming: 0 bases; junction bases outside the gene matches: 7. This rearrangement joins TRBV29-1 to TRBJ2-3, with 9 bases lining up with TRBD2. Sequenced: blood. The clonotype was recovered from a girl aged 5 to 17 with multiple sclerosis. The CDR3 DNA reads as TGCAGCGTTGAGAGCGGGGGGAGTACTAGCACAGATACGCAGTATTTT. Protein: CSVESGGSTSTDTQYF.